This T cell receptor (beta chain) was documented in a study of long-term antiretroviral therapy in people with HIV. Findings of the study overall: The study found narrower CDR3 length ranges in HIV repertoires than in controls.

Researchers report immunoSEQ v3.0 was run at survey level. Clones were sequenced by immunoSEQ multiplex PCR, and TCRdb holds only the in-frame ones, with some missing. The table shows around 17,000 clones, with 85% to 95% occurring only once. For this clone: Its specificity is unknown.

Losses at the gene ends were 7 bases for V and 8 bases for J; bases not matched to a gene: 10. The CDR3 length is 15 residues. CDR1 is MGHDK, CDR2 SYGVNS, per germline. The V call is TRBV25-1, the J call TRBJ1-4; the match to TRBD1 covers 10 bases. The sequence was obtained from a man aged 25-45 years with HIV. This specimen was unsorted PBMCs, taken less than 12 years after starting antiretroviral therapy. CDR3 protein: CASTTRTGGEEKLFF. CDR3 sequence (DNA): TGTGCCAGCACAACCAGGACAGGGGGTGAAGAAAAACTGTTTTTT.